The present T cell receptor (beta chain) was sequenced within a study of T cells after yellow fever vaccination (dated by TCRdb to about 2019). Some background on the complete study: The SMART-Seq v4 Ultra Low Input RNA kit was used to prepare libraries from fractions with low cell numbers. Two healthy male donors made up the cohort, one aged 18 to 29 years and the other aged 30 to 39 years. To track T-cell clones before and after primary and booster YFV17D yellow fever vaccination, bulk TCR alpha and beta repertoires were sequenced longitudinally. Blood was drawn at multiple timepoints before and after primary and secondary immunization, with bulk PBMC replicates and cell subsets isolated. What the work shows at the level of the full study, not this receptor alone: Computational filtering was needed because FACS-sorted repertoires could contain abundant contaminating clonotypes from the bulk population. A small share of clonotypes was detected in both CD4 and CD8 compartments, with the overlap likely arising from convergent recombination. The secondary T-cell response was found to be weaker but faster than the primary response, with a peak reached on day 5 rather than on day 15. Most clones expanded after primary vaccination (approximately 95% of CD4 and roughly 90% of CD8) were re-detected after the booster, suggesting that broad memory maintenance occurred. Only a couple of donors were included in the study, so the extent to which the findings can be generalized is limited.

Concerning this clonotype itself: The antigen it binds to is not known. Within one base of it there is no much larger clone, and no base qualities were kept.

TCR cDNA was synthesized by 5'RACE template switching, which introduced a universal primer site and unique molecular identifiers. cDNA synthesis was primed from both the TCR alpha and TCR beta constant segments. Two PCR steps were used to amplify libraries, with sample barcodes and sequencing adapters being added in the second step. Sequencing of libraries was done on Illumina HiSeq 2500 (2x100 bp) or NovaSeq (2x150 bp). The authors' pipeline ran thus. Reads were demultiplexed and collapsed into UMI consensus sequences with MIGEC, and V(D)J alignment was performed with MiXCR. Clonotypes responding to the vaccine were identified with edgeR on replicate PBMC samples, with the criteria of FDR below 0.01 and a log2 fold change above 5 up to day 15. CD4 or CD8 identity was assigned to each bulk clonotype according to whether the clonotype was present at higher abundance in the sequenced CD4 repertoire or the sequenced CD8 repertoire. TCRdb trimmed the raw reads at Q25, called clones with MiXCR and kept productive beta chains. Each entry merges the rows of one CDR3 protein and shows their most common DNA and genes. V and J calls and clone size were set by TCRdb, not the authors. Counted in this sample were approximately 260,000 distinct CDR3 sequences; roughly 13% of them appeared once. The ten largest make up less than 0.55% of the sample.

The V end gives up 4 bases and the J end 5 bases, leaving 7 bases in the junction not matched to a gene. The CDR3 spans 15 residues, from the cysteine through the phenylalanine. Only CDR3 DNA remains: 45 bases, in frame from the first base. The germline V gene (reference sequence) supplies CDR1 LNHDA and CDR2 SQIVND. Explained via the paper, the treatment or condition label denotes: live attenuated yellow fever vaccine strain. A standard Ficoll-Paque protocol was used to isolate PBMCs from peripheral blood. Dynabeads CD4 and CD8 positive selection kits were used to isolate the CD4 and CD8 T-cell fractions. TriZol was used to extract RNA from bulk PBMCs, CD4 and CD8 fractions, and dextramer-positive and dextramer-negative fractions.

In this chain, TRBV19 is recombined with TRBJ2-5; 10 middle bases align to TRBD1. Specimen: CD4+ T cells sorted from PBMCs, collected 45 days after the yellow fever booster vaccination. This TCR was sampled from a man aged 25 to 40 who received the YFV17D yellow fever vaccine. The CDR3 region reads CASSTGQGTSETQYF. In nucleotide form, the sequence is TGTGCCAGTAGTACGGGACAGGGGACGTCGGAGACCCAGTACTTC.